Below, one TCR beta chain is given with its context. Time point meaning: 2014-2015 season, pre-vaccination. The entry originates in a study of follicular helper T cells after annual influenza vaccination. Study in general: Across the 2013-2014, 2014-2015 and 2015-2016 vaccination seasons, some subjects were resampled.

TCRdb keeps only in-frame clones here, not all; method: immunoSEQ multiplex PCR. The table has about 27,000 clones, 65% to 85% seen once. The sequence came from an adult who received the influenza vaccine. The material was CXCR5+ CD38- circulating T follicular helper cells from blood, obtained on the day of influenza vaccination. Subset defined: circulating Tfh, non-naive CD4+CXCR5+PD-1+ (ICOS+CD38+ or ICOS-CD38-).

The chain's CDR3 is CASSLSGQETQYF. CDR3 DNA sequence: TGTGCCAGCAGCTTAAGCGGACAAGAGACCCAGTACTTC. V is TRBV5-5 and J is TRBJ2-5, with a tentative D call TRBD2 (5 bases). V gave up 2 bases and J gave up 2 bases, with 7 bases separating them. This CDR3 has 13 amino acids. Germline V gives CDR1 SGHKS, CDR2 YYEKEE (reference sequence).